Below, 9 T cell receptor beta chains from the same sample are listed, as sequenced in a study of T cell changes during pregnancy in multiple sclerosis. Libraries were prepared by immunoSEQ multiplex PCR; TCRdb keeps only in-frame clonotypes and omits some of them. Altogether 60,000 or so clones are present, over 90% being singletons, with the ten largest covering 0.85%. The material sequenced was peripheral blood, taken in the first trimester of pregnancy. Receptors were obtained from a female donor with multiple sclerosis, enrolled in a pregnancy study.

In its sample, this clone was seen a few times. The chain employs TRBV4-3 and TRBJ1-1; 8 bases map to TRBD1. V lost 2 bases, J lost 2 bases, and 4 bases stayed unmatched. This CDR3 has 15 amino acids. The germline gives CDR1 LGHNA, CDR2 YSLEER. CDR3 bases: TGCGCCAGCAGCCAACTGGCAGGGGGCAACACTGAAGCTTTCTTT. As protein: CASSQLAGGNTEAFF.

To note about this clone: At one end the junction does not follow the germline gene, possibly because of a read error. J is TRBJ2-3 and V is TRBV19; 9 nucleotides match TRBD2. The CDR3 sequence is 15 residues long. Germline assignment: CDR1 LNHDA and CDR2 SQIVND (reference sequence). CDR3 nucleotide sequence: TGTGCCAATAGTATAGGAGGGACTAGCCTGGATACGCAGTATTTT. This gives the protein CANSIGGTSLDTQYF.

The V call is TRBV4-3, the J call TRBJ1-2; tentative D call: TRBD1 (5 bases). Germline-derived CDR1 and CDR2 are LGHNA and YSLEER. This CDR3 has 15 amino acids. V lost 6 bases to trimming and J lost 6 bases, with 20 bases between them. The CDR3 is CASRPQRGLGDGYTF. The CDR3 DNA reads TGCGCCAGCAGACCCCAGCGGGGGTTGGGGGATGGCTACACCTTC.

This chain uses TRBV6-6 with TRBJ1-5; no reliable D call. Trimming pared 6 bases from V and 1 base from J, leaving 16 bases between. Germline CDR1 and CDR2: MNHNY and SVGAGI (reference sequence). The CDR3 is made up of 16 amino acids. This chain's CDR3 is CASSFTTSGSNQPQHF. The DNA of the CDR3 is TGTGCCAGCAGCTTTACCACCAGCGGAAGCAATCAGCCCCAGCATTTT.

V gene TRBV30 combines with J gene TRBJ1-1, with D perhaps TRBD1 (6 bases). The CDR3 length is 11 residues. Per the germline V gene, CDR1 is GTSNPN and CDR2 is SVGIG (reference sequence). V shed 5 bases and J shed 4 bases, with 8 bases lying between them. CDR3 sequence: CAWGQFTEAFF. CDR3 coding DNA: TGTGCCTGGGGACAGTTCACTGAAGCTTTCTTT.

Only one count was recorded for this clone. The CDR3 loop is CAWSVGLAKNIQYF. CDR3 nucleotides: TGTGCCTGGAGTGTGGGGCTAGCCAAAAACATTCAGTACTTC. The chain is built from TRBV30 and TRBJ2-4; D may be TRBD1 (5 bases). Germline V gene data show CDR1 as GTSNPN and CDR2 as SVGIG (reference sequence). The CDR3 totals 14 residues. V lost 0 bases and J 0 bases, leaving 6 bases between the germline ends.

This chain connects TRBV6-5 to TRBJ1-4; no clear D gene. Per germline, CDR1 MNHEY and CDR2 SVGAGI. Between the trimmed V and J ends, which lost 7 bases and 5 bases, there was a span of 17 bases. The CDR3 is made up of 15 amino acids. CDR3 loop: CASTGSVRRNEKLFF. The CDR3 region has the DNA TGTGCCAGCACCGGGTCGGTACGGCGGAATGAAAAACTGTTTTTT.

This sequence joins TRBV7-6 and TRBJ2-5; TRBD2 matches at 14 bases. The CDR3 is made up of 17 amino acids. CDR1 and CDR2 (germline): SGHVS, FNYEAQ. V lost 3 bases and J lost 4; bases outside the gene matches: 7. CDR3 sequence: CASSFSTSGGVGETQYF. The CDR3 DNA reads TGTGCCAGCAGCTTCTCGACTAGCGGGGGGGTAGGAGAGACCCAGTACTTC.

V is TRBV2 and J is TRBJ1-1; 10 nucleotides line up with TRBD1. The CDR3 consists of 15 residues. From germline, CDR1 is SNHLY and CDR2 FYNNEI. Trimming cost V 4 bases and J 5 bases; bases outside gene matches: 7. The CDR3 sequence: CASSGQGALGTEAFF. As DNA, the CDR3 is TGTGCCAGCAGTGGACAGGGGGCCCTGGGGACTGAAGCTTTCTTT.